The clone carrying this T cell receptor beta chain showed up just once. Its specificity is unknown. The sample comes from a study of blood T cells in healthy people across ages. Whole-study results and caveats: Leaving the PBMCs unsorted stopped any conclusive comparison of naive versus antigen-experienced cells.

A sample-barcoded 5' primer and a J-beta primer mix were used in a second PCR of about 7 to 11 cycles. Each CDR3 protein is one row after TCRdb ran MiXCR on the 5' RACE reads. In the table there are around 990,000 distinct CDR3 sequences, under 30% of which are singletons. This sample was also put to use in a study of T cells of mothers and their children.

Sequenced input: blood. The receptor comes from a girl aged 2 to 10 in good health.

The DNA for the CDR3 is TGCAGTGCTAGCAGTTCCGCGGGGGGCACCTACGAGCAGTACTTC. This translates into CSASSSAGGTYEQYF. V usage is TRBV20-1 and J usage is TRBJ2-7, with 8 positions matching TRBD2. Unmatched junction bases numbered 9, after V lost 3 bases and J lost 2 bases. The CDR3 runs to 15 residues. Germline assignment: CDR1 DFQATT and CDR2 SNEGSKA (reference sequence).